This paragraph reports one T cell receptor beta chain. Participants' own reports of clinical history determined their cohort assignment. Recovery meant two consecutive negative NP/OP PCR tests, professional clearance, or resolved symptoms. Profiled with immunoSEQ multiplex PCR; TCRdb holds only in-frame clones, not every one. This sample carries about 320,000 clones, approximately 88% of them seen once, and the ten largest clones take more than 5%. The data stem from a study of blood T cell repertoires in COVID-19. The germline V and J ends were trimmed by 0 bases and 6 bases, with 15 bases remaining between them. The CDR3 length is 16 residues. The germline V gene has CDR1 MNHEY and CDR2 SVGAGI.

The origin of this receptor is a man aged 25-45 years who had recovered from COVID-19. Sample: PBMCs or T cells enriched from blood (not recorded which). The V call is TRBV6-5, the J call TRBJ2-1; D gene ambiguous. The CDR3 is CASSYSTPQLSNEQFF. CDR3 DNA sequence: TGTGCCAGCAGTTACTCGACCCCACAACTATCCAATGAGCAGTTCTTC.